This T cell receptor beta chain was identified in a study of Graves' ophthalmopathy and Graves' hyperthyroidism. Transcripts of RNA were the source for amplifying TCR beta CDR3 regions. The authors performed first-round RT-PCR with HTBI primers and then a second-round multiplex PCR. TCRdb ran MiXCR on the multiplex PCR reads and lists one entry per CDR3 protein. This table holds 580,000 or so distinct CDR3 sequences, roughly 39% found once. V was pared by 7 bases and J by 2 bases, with 6 bases between. The CDR3 sequence is 12 residues long. Germline V CDR1 and CDR2: LNHDA, SQIVND (reference sequence).

This chain uses TRBV19 with TRBJ1-5; D gene uncertain. Sequenced input: peripheral blood or thyroid tissue (not recorded which). This clonotype originated in an adult man with Graves' hyperthyroidism. DNA for the CDR3: TGTGCCAGTAATTACGGCAATCAGCCCCAGCATTTT. Protein: CASNYGNQPQHF.